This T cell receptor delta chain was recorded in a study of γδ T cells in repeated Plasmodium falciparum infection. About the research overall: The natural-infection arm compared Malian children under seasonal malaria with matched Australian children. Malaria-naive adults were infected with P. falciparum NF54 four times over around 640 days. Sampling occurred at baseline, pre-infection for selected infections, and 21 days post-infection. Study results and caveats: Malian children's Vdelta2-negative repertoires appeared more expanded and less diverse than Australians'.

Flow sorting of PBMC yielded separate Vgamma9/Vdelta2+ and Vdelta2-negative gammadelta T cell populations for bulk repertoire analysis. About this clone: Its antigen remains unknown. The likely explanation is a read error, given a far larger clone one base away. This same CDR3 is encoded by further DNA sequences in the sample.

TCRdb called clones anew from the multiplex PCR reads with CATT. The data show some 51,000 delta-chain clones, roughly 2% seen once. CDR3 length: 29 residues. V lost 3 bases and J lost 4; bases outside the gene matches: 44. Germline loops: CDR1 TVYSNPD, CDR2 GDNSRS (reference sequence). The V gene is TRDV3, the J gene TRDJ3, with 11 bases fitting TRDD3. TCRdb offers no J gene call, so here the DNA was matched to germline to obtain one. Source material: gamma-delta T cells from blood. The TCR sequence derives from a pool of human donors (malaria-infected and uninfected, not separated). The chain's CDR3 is CAFPVPSYPRSANYWGIIVGAWDTRQMFF. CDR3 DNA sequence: TGTGCCTTCCCCGTGCCTTCCTACCCCAGATCCGCCAATTACTGGGGGATAATCGTCGGGGCTTGGGACACCCGACAGATGTTTTTC.